This TCR beta chain originates from a study of control samples from healthy donors and cancer patients. Data came from immunoSEQ multiplex PCR; TCRdb stores just in-frame clones and leaves some out. The sample carries around 170,000 clones, 92% recorded once. Input material: blood. The receptor was isolated from a woman in her 30s in good health.

As DNA, the CDR3 is TGTGCCAGTAGTCCGCTAGGGTACAATGAGCAGTTCTTC. Translated, it gives CASSPLGYNEQFF. The chain recombines TRBV19 with TRBJ2-1; no clear D. Germline CDR1 and CDR2: LNHDA and SQIVND (reference sequence). Trimming cost V 5 bases and J 4 bases, with 9 bases left between them. This CDR3 has 13 residues.